The 21 T cell receptor beta chains in this list originate from one sample, sequenced in a study of cytomegalovirus exposure and HLA in healthy donors. Method: immunoSEQ multiplex PCR; TCRdb's copy keeps in-frame clones and lacks some. The sample records around 160,000 clones, around four fifths being singletons. Sequenced input: PBMCs. The receptors derive from a man aged 25 to 45 in good health and CMV-seropositive.

This clone was found a few times. This chain uses TRBV19 with TRBJ2-1, with 11 bases that match TRBD2. This CDR3 is 15 amino acids long. Trimming cost V 5 bases and J 6 bases; bases outside gene matches: 6. Germline-derived CDR1 and CDR2 are LNHDA and SQIVND (reference sequence). CDR3 in amino acids: CASSSTSGGTNEQFF. DNA of the CDR3: TGTGCCAGTAGTTCAACTAGCGGGGGTACCAATGAGCAGTTCTTC.

This sequence joins TRBV7-3 and TRBJ2-3; 10 positions match TRBD2. This CDR3 contains 14 residues. Unmatched junction bases numbered 6, after V lost 5 bases and J lost 7 bases. The germline V gene has CDR1 SGHTA and CDR2 FQGTGA. This CDR3 reads CASSRTSGENTQYF. The DNA for the CDR3 is TGTGCCAGCAGCCGGACTAGCGGAGAGAATACGCAGTATTTT.

This clone was seen once. This sequence joins TRBV7-2 and TRBJ2-5, with TRBD2 as a possible D gene (6 bases). Trimming removed 2 bases at V and 7 bases at J, with 14 bases between. This CDR3 has 14 residues. In germline, CDR1 is SGHTA, CDR2 FQGNSA. CDR3 DNA sequence: TGTGCCAGCAGCTTACCTGGGGGGTATCTGACCCAGTACTTC. Translating it yields CASSLPGGYLTQYF.

This chain connects TRBV6-5 to TRBJ2-2, with D unclear. The length of the CDR3 is 13 residues. CDR1 and CDR2 from the germline V gene are MNHEY and SVGAGI. Between the trimmed V and J ends, which lost 2 bases and 5 bases, there was a span of 6 bases. The CDR3 spells CASSYDLTGELFF. DNA of the CDR3: TGTGCCAGCAGTTACGACTTGACCGGGGAGCTGTTTTTT.

The rearrangement uses TRBV20-1 and TRBJ2-5; perhaps TRBD2 as D (5 bases). Germline-derived CDR1 and CDR2 are DFQATT and SNEGSKA (reference sequence). The CDR3 is 11 residues long. V was shortened by 3 bases and J by 7 bases, with 9 bases between the two germline ends. CDR3 in amino acids: CSARRVGTQYF. The CDR3 nucleotides read TGCAGTGCTAGGAGGGTCGGGACCCAGTACTTC.

The count of this clone is one. The chain couples TRBV7-2 to TRBJ2-1; 14 bases agree with TRBD2. The CDR3 consists of 17 residues. CDR1 SGHTA and CDR2 FQGNSA come from the germline V gene. V shed 4 bases, J shed 5 bases, and the junction held 7 bases outside the gene matches. DNA for the CDR3: TGTGCCAGCAGCTGGGGCGGACTAGCGGGGGGTAACAATGAGCAGTTCTTC. Translating it yields CASSWGGLAGGNNEQFF. The full variable domain, completed using reference TRBV7-2 and TRBJ2-1, is GAGVSQSPSNKVTEKGKDVELRCDPISGHTALYWYRQSLGQGLEFLIYFQGNSAPDKSGLPSDRFSAERTGGSVSTLTIQRTQQEDSAVYLCASSWGGLAGGNNEQFFGPGTRLTVL.

The CDR3 region is CASRFQGAGDTEAFF. For the CDR3, the DNA is TGCGCCAGCAGATTCCAGGGGGCTGGGGACACTGAAGCTTTCTTT. The J gene is TRBJ1-1, the V gene TRBV4-3, with 8 nucleotides matching TRBD1. V shed 6 bases, J shed 3 bases, and the junction held 9 bases outside the gene matches. Germline V gives CDR1 LGHNA, CDR2 YSLEER. The CDR3 is 15 amino acids.

This clone was seen a few times. The V and J genes are TRBV7-6 and TRBJ2-1; maybe TRBD1 (6 bases). V was clipped by 7 bases and J by 2 bases, with 9 bases between them. Germline values: CDR1 SGHVS, CDR2 FNYEAQ. The CDR3 has 13 residues. Here the CDR3 reads CASKGGTYNEQFF. CDR3 coding DNA: TGTGCCAGCAAAGGGGGTACCTACAATGAGCAGTTCTTC. Together with reference TRBV7-6 and TRBJ2-1, the CDR3 gives the full variable domain: GAGVSQSPRYKVTKRGQDVALRCDPISGHVSLYWYRQALGQGPEFLTYFNYEAQQDKSGLPNDRFSAERPEGSISTLTIQRTEQRDSAMYRCASKGGTYNEQFFGPGTRLTVL.

This chain joins TRBV12-5 and TRBJ1-2, with D tentatively TRBD1 (5 bases). CDR1 is LGHNT and CDR2 is FRNRAP in the germline V gene. This CDR3 has 15 amino acids. V shed 0 bases and J shed 3 bases, with 11 bases lying between them. The CDR3 here is CASGLVGEGYYGYTF. The CDR3 DNA follows: TGTGCTAGTGGTTTGGTAGGGGAGGGGTACTATGGCTACACCTTC.

The rearrangement uses TRBV7-8 and TRBJ2-3, with 15 bases fitting TRBD2. Per the germline V gene, CDR1 is SGHVS and CDR2 is FQNEAQ. The CDR3 is 17 residues long. V was clipped by 1 base and J by 2 bases; unmatched bases: 1. CDR3 sequence reads: CASSLGTSGGATDTQYF. CDR3 bases: TGTGCCAGCAGCTTAGGGACTAGCGGGGGGGCCACAGATACGCAGTATTTT.

This clone occurred once. This sequence joins TRBV7-2 and TRBJ2-7; D perhaps matches TRBD1 (5 bases). This CDR3 is built from 14 residues. The ends were cut back, 1 base at V and 2 bases at J, with 9 bases in the middle. CDR1 SGHTA and CDR2 FQGNSA come from the germline V gene. The CDR3 DNA reads as TGTGCCAGCAGCTTAGAGGGGCGAACCTACGAGCAGTACTTC. Its protein product is CASSLEGRTYEQYF.

The chain combines TRBV18 with TRBJ2-3, with 9 bases fitting TRBD2. This CDR3 region has 15 residues. Germline trimming cut 6 bases from V and 6 bases from J; bases unmatched to any gene: 10. Germline V gives CDR1 KGHSH, CDR2 LQKENI. The CDR3 loop is CASSLAGATLDTQYF. The DNA for the CDR3 is TGTGCCAGCTCCTTAGCGGGGGCCACTTTGGATACGCAGTATTTT.

The rearrangement uses TRBV11-3 and TRBJ2-2, with 7 nucleotides matching TRBD2. This CDR3 contains 15 residues. Germline CDR1 reads SGHNT; CDR2 reads YENEEA. J gave up 7 bases and V 1 base, and 6 bases lay outside the gene matches. CDR3: CASSLVWRGSGELFF. CDR3 nucleotides: TGTGCCAGCAGCTTAGTATGGCGGGGGAGCGGGGAGCTGTTTTTT.

This chain uses TRBV18 with TRBJ2-1; D ambiguous. Deletions cut 3 bases from V and 5 bases from J, with 8 bases between. The germline CDR1 and CDR2 sequences are KGHSH and LQKENI. The CDR3 runs to 13 residues. DNA of the CDR3: TGTGCCAGCTCACCCTTGCAGGACAATGAGCAGTTCTTC. This gives the protein CASSPLQDNEQFF.

The chain combines TRBV4-2 with TRBJ2-3; 7 bases fit TRBD2. Germline loops: CDR1 LGHNA, CDR2 YNFKEQ. Trimming cost V 1 base and J 2 bases; bases outside gene matches: 6. The CDR3 totals 16 residues. The CDR3 here is CASSQVASGDTDTQYF. CDR3 DNA: TGTGCCAGCAGCCAAGTCGCTAGCGGAGACACAGATACGCAGTATTTT.

V gene TRBV10-3 combines with J gene TRBJ2-3, with TRBD2 matching over 12 bases. With V trimmed by 5 bases and J by 5 bases, 5 bases remained unmatched. Germline-derived CDR1 and CDR2 are ENHRY and SYGVKD. This CDR3 has 15 amino acids. CDR3 amino acids: CAISTSGGPGDTQYF. CDR3 coding DNA: TGTGCCATCAGTACTAGCGGGGGGCCGGGAGATACGCAGTATTTT.

The gene calls are TRBV19 and TRBJ1-1, with a possible D match to TRBD1 (5 bases). This CDR3 region has 14 residues. The germline CDR1 and CDR2 sequences are LNHDA and SQIVND (reference sequence). Trimming removed 6 bases from V and 11 bases from J, with 22 bases in between. This chain's CDR3 is CASSPSEGAVGAFF. CDR3 DNA: TGTGCCAGTAGCCCTTCCGAAGGGGCCGTCGGGGCTTTCTTT.

The chain carries TRBV5-4 and TRBJ2-7, with 15 bases lining up with TRBD2. With 3 bases clipped from V and 4 bases from J, the junction kept 5 bases outside the gene matches. The CDR3 is made up of 16 amino acids. Per the germline V gene, CDR1 is SGHNT and CDR2 is YYREEE (reference sequence). CDR3 loop: CASSSGLAGGLYEQYF. CDR3 DNA: TGTGCCAGCAGCTCAGGACTAGCGGGGGGGCTTTACGAGCAGTACTTC.

This chain connects TRBV7-6 to TRBJ1-2; 10 nucleotides line up with TRBD1. CDR1 and CDR2 (germline): SGHVS, FNYEAQ. J lost 6 bases, V lost 1 base, and 14 bases had no gene match. The CDR3 runs 18 residues. CDR3 nucleotides: TGTGCCAGCAGCTTAGACGTTGTTCCGGGACAGGGGCTTGATGGCTACACCTTC. Amino acid sequence: CASSLDVVPGQGLDGYTF.

This clone was picked up a small number of times. V usage is TRBV7-2 and J usage is TRBJ1-2; TRBD1 is a possible D gene (6 bases). Trimming left V 5 bases short and J 3 bases short, with 13 bases between. CDR3 size: 14 residues. The germline CDR1 and CDR2 sequences are SGHTA and FQGNSA. CDR3 nucleotides: TGTGCCAGCAGCCCGGCGACAGGAGACTATGGCTACACCTTC. Its translation: CASSPATGDYGYTF.

This clone was seen a single time. V gene TRBV6-5 combines with J gene TRBJ2-7, with D perhaps TRBD1 (5 bases). The CDR3 length is 16 residues. CDR1 is MNHEY and CDR2 is SVGAGI in the germline V gene. The ends were cut back, 0 bases at V and 3 bases at J, with 15 bases in the middle. This CDR3 is CASSYSKGDRYYEQYF. The CDR3 DNA sequence: TGTGCCAGCAGTTACTCGAAAGGTGACAGATACTACGAGCAGTACTTC.